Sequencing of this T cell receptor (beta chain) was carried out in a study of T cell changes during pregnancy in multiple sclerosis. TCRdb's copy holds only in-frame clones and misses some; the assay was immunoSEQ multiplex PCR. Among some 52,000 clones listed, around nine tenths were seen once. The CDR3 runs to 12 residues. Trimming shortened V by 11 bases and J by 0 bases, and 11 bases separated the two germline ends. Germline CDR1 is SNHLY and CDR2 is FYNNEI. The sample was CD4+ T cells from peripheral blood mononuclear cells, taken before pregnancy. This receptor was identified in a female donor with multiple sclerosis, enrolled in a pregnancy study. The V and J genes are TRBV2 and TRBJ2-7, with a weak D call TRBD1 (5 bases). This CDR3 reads CAGAQTSYEQYF. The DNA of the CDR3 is TGTGCCGGGGCACAGACCTCCTACGAGCAGTACTTC.